This note documents a single T cell receptor (beta chain) sequence. The antigen is not known. This specimen belongs to a study of long-term antiretroviral therapy in people with HIV. Study-level results: Transplant donor controls retained higher diversity, though diversity increased after ART. Clonal populations expanded prior to ART predominated within the repertoire at all time points. Blood dating 2004 to 2017 may reflect older ART regimens.

Running of the v3.0 immunoSEQ assay took place at survey level. Here immunoSEQ multiplex PCR was the method, and the copy in TCRdb shows in-frame clones only, minus some. The sample lists under 20,000 clones; 75% to 90% were seen once. V lost 4 bases to trimming and J lost 0 bases, with 15 bases between them. This CDR3 spans 16 amino acids. The germline gives CDR1 SGHNT, CDR2 YYREEE (reference sequence). The sequence was collected from a woman aged 40 to 50 with HIV. The chain is built from TRBV5-4 and TRBJ2-3; D gene unclear. Sequencing was performed on unsorted PBMCs, taken 0.2 years after starting antiretroviral therapy. CDR3 in DNA: TGTGCCAGCAGCGACCTGCGGTCAACTAGCACAGATACGCAGTATTTT. Translated, it gives CASSDLRSTSTDTQYF.